This is a list of T cell receptor beta chains from one sample in a study of regulatory T cells in long-lasting Graves disease. TCRdb re-analysed the multiplex PCR reads in MiXCR, keeping a single row per CDR3 protein. The sample consists of about 440,000 distinct CDR3 sequences, about 15% of them appearing once. These same records also appear under a second study, on T cells in Graves' hyperthyroidism and ophthalmopathy.

Sample: peripheral blood mononuclear cells (PBMCs), taken at new diagnosis, from a patient treated with antithyroid drugs. The source of these receptors is a woman aged 25 to 39 with Graves disease. The CDR3 runs from the conserved cysteine through the conserved F or W. D genes are given only for firm matches. Expanded clones are given a class, and other clones once, few, many or no size at all.

J | size | D | V | DNA | CDR3
TRBJ1-1 | few | - | TRBV10-1 | TGCGCCAGCAGTGAGTCGAGGGGAGACACTGAAGCTTTCTTT | CASSESRGDTEAFF
TRBJ1-5 | few | TRBD1 | TRBV19 | TGTGCCAGTAGCTCGGACAGGGTCAGTCAGCCCCAGCATTTT | CASSSDRVSQPQHF
TRBJ1-4 | many | - | TRBV6-2/TRBV6-3 | TGTGCCAGCAGTTACACGGGACCCTCGTACTCTGCAACTAATGAAAAACTGTTTTTT | CASSYTGPSYSATNEKLFF
TRBJ2-7 | - | - | TRBV7-9 | TGTGCCAGCAGCATAAACCGGGGCCTAAACTACGAGCAGTACTTC | CASSINRGLNYEQYF
TRBJ2-1 | many | TRBD1 | TRBV7-9 | TGTGCCAGCAGCGGAAGGACAGGGGGTTCCTACAATGAGCAGTTCTTC | CASSGRTGGSYNEQFF
TRBJ1-1 | few | - | TRBV18 | TGTGCCAGCTCACCAAGGCGCCAGGGGTTCACTGAAGCTTTCTTT | CASSPRRQGFTEAFF
TRBJ1-1 | - | - | TRBV5-1 | TGCGCCAGCAGCTCGGACAGAAAGAACACTGAAGCTTTCTTT | CASSSDRKNTEAFF
TRBJ1-1 | many | - | TRBV10-2 | TGCGCCAGCAGGGACCGCTCGAACACTGAAGCTTTCTTT | CASRDRSNTEAFF
TRBJ2-2 | many | - | TRBV11-3 | TGTGCCAGCATCCACAGGCCCAGGGAGGCGCACACCGGGGAGCTGTTTTTT | CASIHRPREAHTGELFF
TRBJ1-1 | - | - | TRBV12-3/TRBV12-4 | TGTGCCAGCAGTTTAGCGGGAGTGGGGGGCACTGAAGCTTTCTTT | CASSLAGVGGTEAFF
TRBJ2-1 | many | - | TRBV28 | TGTGCCAGCACACCAAGCGGGTCGTACAATGAGCAGTTCTTC | CASTPSGSYNEQFF
TRBJ2-5 | many | - | TRBV27 | TGTGCCAGCAGTGATGGACCCCCGCGTTGGGGAGAAGAGACCCAGTACTTC | CASSDGPPRWGEETQYF
TRBJ1-1 | - | - | TRBV4-1 | TGCGCCAGCAGCCAAATCCCCTACGGGGGGGTGAACACTGAAGCTTTCTTT | CASSQIPYGGVNTEAFF
TRBJ2-3 | many | - | TRBV28 | TGTGCCAGCACCATAGAACAGGGCCCCACAGATACGCAGTATTTT | CASTIEQGPTDTQYF
TRBJ2-2 | many | - | TRBV30 | TGTGCCTGGAGTGCGCGGAACACCGGGGAGCTGTTTTTT | CAWSARNTGELFF
TRBJ2-1 | few | - | TRBV6-5 | TGTGCCAGCAGTTACGGGGCAGGAGGCAATGAGCAGTTCTTC | CASSYGAGGNEQFF
TRBJ2-2 | - | TRBD1 | TRBV29-1 | TGCAGCGTTGACGCCGGGACAGGGTTGGCCGGGGAGCTGTTTTTT | CSVDAGTGLAGELFF
TRBJ1-5 | - | - | TRBV27 | TGTGCCAGCAGTGGGGGTCTACAAGATAATCAGCCCCAGCATTTT | CASSGGLQDNQPQHF
TRBJ2-3 | many | - | TRBV7-9 | TGTGCCAGCAGCATCATCTCCCGGGACTCAGGGACAGATACGCAGTATTTT | CASSIISRDSGTDTQYF
TRBJ1-1 | - | TRBD1 | TRBV4-1 | TGCGCCAGCAGCCAGGGACAGCAGAACACTGAAGCTTTCTTT | CASSQGQQNTEAFF
TRBJ2-6 | few | - | TRBV5-1 | TGCGCCAGCGGCGACGGGACTGACAGCTCTGGGGCCAACGTCCTGACTTTC | CASGDGTDSSGANVLTF
TRBJ2-1 | many | TRBD2 | TRBV13 | TGTGCCAGCACTCGGGGGTCTAGCGGACTATACAATGAGCAGTTCTTC | CASTRGSSGLYNEQFF
TRBJ2-7 | many | - | TRBV20-1 | TGCAGTGCTAGCCGATCGACATTCGAGCAGTACTTC | CSASRSTFEQYF
TRBJ2-5 | many | - | TRBV20-1 | TGCAGTGTGGGGGGGCCAAGGGAGACCCAGTACTTC | CSVGGPRETQYF
TRBJ2-3 | many | - | TRBV18 | TGTGCCAGCTCACCGGTTGGGAGAGGCACAGATACGCAGTATTTT | CASSPVGRGTDTQYF
TRBJ1-5 | many | - | TRBV7-2 | TGTGCCAGCAGCTTAGACCTGGGATTTTTACAGCCCCAGCATTTT | CASSLDLGFLQPQHF